Below, one T cell receptor beta chain is given with its context. The assay was immunoSEQ multiplex PCR, and TCRdb's table has in-frame clones only and misses some. The data show about 31,000 clones, with approximately 90% seen just once and less than 7% held by the top ten. CDR1 and CDR2 from the germline V gene are SNHLY and FYNNEI. CDR3 length equals 15 residues. Between the trimmed V and J ends, which lost 6 bases and 8 bases, there was a span of 21 bases. This specimen comes from a study of blood T cell repertoires in COVID-19. The TCR comes from a human donor in a cohort sampled during active COVID-19. The sample comprised peripheral blood. The gene calls are TRBV2 and TRBJ2-3; D is possibly TRBD2 (5 bases). CDR3 amino acids: CASSGFVAGRSTQYF. Here the CDR3 DNA reads TGTGCCAGCAGCGGGTTTGTTGCGGGTCGGAGTACGCAGTATTTT. Variable domain in full (rest from reference TRBV2 and TRBJ2-3): EPEVTQTPSHQVTQMGQEVILRCVPISNHLYFYWYRQILGQKVEFLVSFYNNEISEKSEIFDDQFSVERPDGSNFTLKIRSTKLEDSAMYFCASSGFVAGRSTQYFGPGTRLTVL.